This TCR beta chain was documented in a study of graft-versus-host responses after intestinal transplantation (dated by TCRdb to the early 2020s). In the study overall: Recipients received multivisceral, liver-intestinal, or isolated intestinal transplants. Bulk TCR-beta CDR3 sequencing was used to track graft-versus-host and host-versus-graft alloreactive T cell clones in the graft, circulation and bone marrow after intestinal transplantation. To identify alloreactive clones, pre-transplant mixed lymphocyte reaction products were sequenced and then compared with unstimulated pre-transplant donor and recipient T cells. Instead of going to the commercial service, samples from a few later patients were sequenced in-house on an Illumina MiSeq and processed with MiXCR. A cohort of 24 intestinal transplant recipients, including one retransplant, was enrolled, and a few patients lacking pretransplant specimens were excluded. Every recipient was given anti-thymocyte globulin induction, followed by approximately 3 years of maintenance tacrolimus and steroids. Donor T cell macrochimerism was defined as a peak of at least 4% donor T cells among recipient peripheral blood mononuclear cells. The study at large found these results: Early after transplant, declines in HvG clones were associated with peak levels of circulating GvH clones. In patients with donor T cell macrochimerism, the allografts had high GvH to HvG T cell clonal ratios. GvH clones were detected in recipient bone marrow, and some appeared earlier in ileal mucosa or blood, consistent with an intestinal mucosal origin. Conclusions were limited by the relatively low number and heterogeneity of intestinal transplant patients.

Blood samples were collected up to 4 times in the first month after transplant and then at least monthly when available. CDR1 and CDR2 (SGHRS, YFSETQ) derive from the germline V gene. The trim is 0 bases for V and 0 bases for J, with a gap of 6 bases between the germline ends. CDR3 length: 14 amino acids, cysteine to phenylalanine. Left in the record is the CDR3 DNA by itself, 42 bases read in frame from the first base. A remark on this clone: The clone's antigen remains unknown. One base away there is no much larger clone; base qualities are not given.

Receptor libraries were prepared by the immunoSEQ multiplex PCR assay. Adaptive Biotechnologies carried out high-throughput TCR-beta CDR3 sequencing of genomic DNA for most patients. Regarding the original processing steps: Adaptive's ImmunoSEQ software supplied the TCR sequencing data for 15 to 20 patients, while MiXCR and VDJtools were used to process a few other patients. CDR3 nucleotide sequences shared between donor and recipient were removed because the origin of such sequences could not be assigned. Alloreactive clones required at least 2-fold expansion over unstimulated cells and minimum CFSE-low frequency of 0.002% (template counts) or 0.001% (read counts). A clone was considered mappable if detected in the sequenced pre-transplant spleen, lymph node, or MLR CFSE-low populations of the donor or recipient. The cumulative frequency of alloreactive clones was calculated as a percentage of all sequences, weighted by copy number. The table was pulled from immuneACCESS by TCRdb, which kept in-frame rearrangements only. Such tables lose some clones; where checked, under half of the loss comes from unresolved V genes, and the rest has no known cause. D and trimming come from the DNA, and the V and J calls and clone size come from that table. Within this sample are about 98,000 clones, with around 86% of them counted one time only. The ten largest clones add up to more than 1.4% of the sample.

The clonotype originates from a human patient who received an intestinal transplant, so some T cells may come from the graft donor. This chain joins TRBV5-1 to TRBJ1-1, with no D gene named confidently. Here the sequenced sample was PBMCs, taken 255 days after intestinal transplant. The DNA sequence is as follows: TGCGCCAGCAGCTTGGGGAACTTGAACACTGAAGCTTTCTTT. Its coded protein is CASSLGNLNTEAFF. Extended through the reference TRBV5-1 and TRBJ1-1 proteins, this CDR3 yields the full variable domain: KAGVTQTPRYLIKTRGQQVTLSCSPISGHRSVSWYQQTPGQGLQFLFEYFSETQRNKGNFPGRFSGRQFSNSRSEMNVSTLELGDSALYLCASSLGNLNTEAFFGQGTRLTVV.